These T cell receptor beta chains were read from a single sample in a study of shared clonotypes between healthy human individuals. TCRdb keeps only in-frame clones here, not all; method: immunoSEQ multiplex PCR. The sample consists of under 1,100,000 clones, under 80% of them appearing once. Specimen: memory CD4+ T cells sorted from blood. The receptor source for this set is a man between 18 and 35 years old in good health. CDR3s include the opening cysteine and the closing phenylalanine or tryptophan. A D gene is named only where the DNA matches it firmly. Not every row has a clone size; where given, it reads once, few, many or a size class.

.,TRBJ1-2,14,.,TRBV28,CASKLLTGLYGYTF,TGTGCCAGCAAGCTCCTCACAGGGCTCTATGGCTACACCTTC
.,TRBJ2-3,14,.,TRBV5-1,CASSLEQGRDTQYF,TGCGCCAGCAGCTTGGAACAGGGTAGGGATACGCAGTATTTT
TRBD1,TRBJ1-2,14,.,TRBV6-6,CASSKQGGSGGYTF,TGTGCCAGCAGTAAACAAGGGGGCTCTGGAGGCTACACCTTC
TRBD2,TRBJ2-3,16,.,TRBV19,CASSARGGASTDTQYF,TGTGCCAGTAGTGCGCGGGGGGGTGCTAGCACAGATACGCAGTATTTT
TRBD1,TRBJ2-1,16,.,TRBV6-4,CASSVSPTGAYNEQFF,TGTGCCAGCAGTGTATCGCCGACAGGGGCCTACAATGAGCAGTTCTTC
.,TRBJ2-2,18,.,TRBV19,CASSMVEASVRNTGELFF,TGTGCCAGTAGTATGGTCGAGGCTAGCGTACGGAACACCGGGGAGCTGTTTTTT
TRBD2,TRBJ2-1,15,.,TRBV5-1,CASSIETGGYNEQFF,TGCGCCAGCTCAATCGAGACGGGGGGATACAATGAGCAGTTCTTC
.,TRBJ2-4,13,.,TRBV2,CASSDRGGSIQYF,TGTGCCAGCAGTGACAGGGGTGGGAGTATTCAGTACTTC
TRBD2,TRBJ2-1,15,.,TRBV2,CASSEEAGGPNEQFF,TGTGCCAGCAGTGAAGAAGCGGGGGGGCCTAATGAGCAGTTCTTC
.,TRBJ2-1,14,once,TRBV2,CASSGAATYNEQFF,TGTGCCAGCAGTGGGGCAGCCACCTACAATGAGCAGTTCTTC
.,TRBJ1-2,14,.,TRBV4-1,CASSQAGQNYGYTF,TGCGCCAGCAGCCAAGCGGGACAAAACTATGGCTACACCTTC
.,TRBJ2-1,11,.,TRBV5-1,CASSFNNEQFF,TGCGCCAGCAGCTTTAACAATGAGCAGTTCTTC
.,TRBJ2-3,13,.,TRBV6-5,CASSYNGPDTQYF,TGTGCCAGCAGTTACAACGGGCCAGATACGCAGTATTTT
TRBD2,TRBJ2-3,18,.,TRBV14,CASSPIRPGLAVGDTQYF,TGTGCCAGCAGCCCTATCAGGCCGGGACTAGCGGTGGGAGATACGCAGTATTTT
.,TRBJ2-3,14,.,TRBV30,CAWSNYNLADTQYF,TGTGCCTGGAGCAACTATAATCTAGCAGATACGCAGTATTTT
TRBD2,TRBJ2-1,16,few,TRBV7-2,CASSSGAAGGYNEQFF,TGTGCCAGCAGCTCGGGGGCAGCGGGAGGCTACAATGAGCAGTTCTTC
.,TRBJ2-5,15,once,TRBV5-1,CASSSKTGSQQTQYF,TGCGCCAGCAGCTCTAAGACAGGATCCCAACAGACCCAGTACTTC
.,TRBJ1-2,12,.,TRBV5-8,CASSSYRDGYTF,TGTGCCAGCAGCTCCTACAGGGATGGCTACACCTTC
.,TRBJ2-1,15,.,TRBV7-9,CATITLGLEYNEQFF,TGTGCCACCATCACCCTAGGACTCGAATACAATGAGCAGTTCTTC
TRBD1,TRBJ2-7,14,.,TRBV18,CASSHSDRSYEQYF,TGTGCCAGCTCACACTCGGACAGGTCCTACGAGCAGTACTTC
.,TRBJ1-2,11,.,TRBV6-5,CASSSRSGYTF,TGTGCCAGCTCTTCGCGGTCGGGCTACACCTTC
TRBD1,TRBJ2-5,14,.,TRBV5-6,CASSFFNRGETQYF,TGTGCCAGCAGCTTTTTCAACAGGGGAGAGACCCAGTACTTC
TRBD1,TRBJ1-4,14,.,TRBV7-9,CASSHGQGGEKLFF,TGTGCCAGCAGCCACGGACAGGGGGGTGAAAAACTGTTTTTT
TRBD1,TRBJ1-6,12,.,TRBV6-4,CASKQGNSPLHF,TGTGCCAGCAAACAGGGGAATTCACCCCTCCACTTT
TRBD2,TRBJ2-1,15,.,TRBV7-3,CASSPQRGVKNEQFF,TGTGCCAGCAGTCCCCAGCGGGGGGTAAAGAATGAGCAGTTCTTC
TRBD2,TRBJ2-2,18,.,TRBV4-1,CASSQDPSGRVGTGELFF,TGCGCCAGCAGCCAAGATCCTAGCGGGAGGGTGGGCACCGGGGAGCTGTTTTTT
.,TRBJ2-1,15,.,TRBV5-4,CASSLAGGAYNEQFF,TGTGCCAGCAGCTTGGCAGGGGGGGCCTACAATGAGCAGTTCTTC
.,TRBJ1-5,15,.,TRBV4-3,CASSQDGVLGQPQHF,TGCGCCAGCAGCCAAGACGGGGTCTTGGGCCAGCCCCAGCATTTT
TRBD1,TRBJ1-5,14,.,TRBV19,CASRTGYSNQPQHF,TGTGCCAGTAGGACAGGGTATAGCAATCAGCCCCAGCATTTT
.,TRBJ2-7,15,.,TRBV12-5,CASGLVSGAGFEQYF,TGTGCTAGTGGTTTAGTTTCGGGAGCTGGTTTCGAGCAGTACTTC
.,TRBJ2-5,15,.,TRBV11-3,CASSLDGTDQETQYF,TGTGCCAGCAGCTTAGACGGGACGGATCAAGAGACCCAGTACTTC
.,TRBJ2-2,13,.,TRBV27,CATQGLYTGELFF,TGTGCCACACAGGGACTTTACACCGGGGAGCTGTTTTTT
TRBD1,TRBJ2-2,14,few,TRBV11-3,CASSRDREGGELFF,TGTGCCAGCAGTCGGGACAGGGAAGGCGGGGAGCTGTTTTTT
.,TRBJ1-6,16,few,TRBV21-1,CASSHAGQGNNSPLHF,TGTGCCAGCAGTCATGCGGGACAGGGGAATAATTCACCCCTCCACTTT
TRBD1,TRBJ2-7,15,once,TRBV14,CASSPDRGHSYEQYF,TGTGCCAGCAGCCCCGACAGGGGGCACTCCTACGAGCAGTACTTC
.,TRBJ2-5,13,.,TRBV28,CASSMDSQETQYF,TGTGCCAGCAGTATGGACAGCCAAGAGACCCAGTACTTC
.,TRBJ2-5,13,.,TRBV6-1,CASSGQAQETQYF,TGTGCCAGCAGTGGACAGGCCCAAGAGACCCAGTACTTC
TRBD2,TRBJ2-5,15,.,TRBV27,CASMSSGGGQETQYF,TGTGCCAGCATGAGTAGCGGGGGGGGGCAAGAGACCCAGTACTTC
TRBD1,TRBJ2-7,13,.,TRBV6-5,CASKGQGRYEQYF,TGTGCCAGCAAAGGACAGGGAAGGTACGAGCAGTACTTC
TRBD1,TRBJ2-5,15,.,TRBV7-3,CASSRGDRDQETQYF,TGTGCCAGCAGCCGCGGGGACAGGGACCAAGAGACCCAGTACTTC
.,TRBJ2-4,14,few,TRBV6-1,CASSEFGGPNIQYF,TGTGCCAGCAGTGAATTCGGGGGCCCAAACATTCAGTACTTC
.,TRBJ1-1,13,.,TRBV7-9,CASKISGNTEAFF,TGTGCCAGCAAAATTAGCGGCAACACTGAAGCTTTCTTT
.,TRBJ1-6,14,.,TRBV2,CASSESSLNSPLHF,TGTGCCAGCAGTGAATCTAGTCTGAATTCACCCCTCCACTTT
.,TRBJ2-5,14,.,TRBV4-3,CASSQDTAVTEQYF,TGCGCCAGCAGCCAAGATACAGCGGTTACAGAGCAGTACTTC
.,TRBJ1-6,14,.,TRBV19,CASSIQGGNSPLHF,TGTGCCAGTAGTATTCAAGGGGGTAATTCACCCCTCCACTTT
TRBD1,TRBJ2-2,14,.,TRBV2,CASIGDSYTGELFF,TGTGCCAGCATAGGGGACAGCTACACCGGGGAGCTGTTTTTT
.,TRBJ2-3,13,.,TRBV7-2,CASSSSSTDTQYF,TGTGCCAGCAGCTCCTCTAGCACAGATACGCAGTATTTT
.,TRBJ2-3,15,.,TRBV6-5,CASSYVALRTDTQYF,TGTGCCAGCAGTTACGTGGCCCTCCGCACAGATACGCAGTATTTT
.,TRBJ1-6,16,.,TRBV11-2,CASSLDLAGQGSALHF,TGTGCCAGCAGCTTAGATCTGGCAGGACAAGGATCGGCCCTCCACTTT
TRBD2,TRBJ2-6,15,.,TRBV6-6,CASRGGGSGANVLTF,TGTGCCAGCAGGGGGGGAGGGTCGGGGGCCAACGTCCTGACTTTC
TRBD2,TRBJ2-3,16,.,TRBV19,CASSRGGLQVPDTQYF,TGTGCCAGTAGTAGGGGGGGACTACAAGTCCCAGATACGCAGTATTTT
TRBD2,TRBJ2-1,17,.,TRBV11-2,CASSLAPMSGGYNEQFF,TGTGCCAGCAGCTTAGCCCCTATGAGCGGGGGTTACAATGAGCAGTTCTTC
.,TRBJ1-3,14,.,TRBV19,CASSTPGAGNTIYF,TGTGCCAGTAGTACTCCAGGGGCTGGAAACACCATATATTTT